The TCR beta chain under discussion was sequenced for a study of graft-versus-host responses after intestinal transplantation. About the research overall: In this cohort, recipients had multivisceral, liver-intestinal, or isolated intestinal transplants. Study-wide findings and caveats: Ileal or blood samples showed some GvH clones first, and such clones were also found in recipient marrow.

About this clone: Its antigen is as yet unknown.

This CDR3 has 15 residues. J gave up 1 base and V 3 bases, and 3 bases lay outside the gene matches. Germline CDR1 and CDR2: ENHRY and SYGVKD. Using immunoSEQ multiplex PCR, the repertoire was profiled, and TCRdb retains in-frame clones only, with some absent. The data hold roughly 99,000 clones, with 92% observed a single time. The chain recombines TRBV10-3 with TRBJ2-7, with 10 bases matching TRBD2. This sequence originates from a human donor who was the organ donor for an intestinal transplant. Material: unstimulated CD8+ T cells sorted from spleen or lymph node cells, obtained before transplant. This CDR3 is CAISEGLAVSYEQYF. CDR3 nucleotide sequence: TGTGCCATCAGTGAAGGACTAGCGGTTTCCTACGAGCAGTACTTC.